This is a list of T cell receptor beta chains from one sample in a study of T cells expressing NK-cell markers. With the 5' RACE reads reprocessed, TCRdb shows one record per CDR3 protein and no DNA. The data show about 540,000 distinct CDR3 sequences, and the top ten clones hold about 3.6%. The sample comprised blood T cells: a sorted CD56 or NKG2C T cell subset, CD4+ or CD8+ T cells, or bulk PBMC T cells (not recorded which). The receptors originated from a man aged 18 to 35 in good health. Each CDR3 is given with its conserved first and last residue.

J gene	V gene	CDR3 protein
TRBJ1-5	TRBV20-1	CSASWRQGASRLSNQPQHF
TRBJ2-1	TRBV19	CASSIAGGKYNEQFF
TRBJ2-1	TRBV2	CASSTRSYYNEQFF
TRBJ2-5	TRBV3-1	CASSQVDRAETQYF
TRBJ1-6	TRBV6-5	CASSYQSGNSPLHF
TRBJ2-7	TRBV6-2/TRBV6-3	CAGRYGGGNEQYF
TRBJ1-5	TRBV6-1	CASRGRGTVSQPQHF
TRBJ2-2	TRBV7-2	CASSLLATGELFF
TRBJ2-5	TRBV7-2	CASSLSGRLSKKTQYF
TRBJ2-2	TRBV7-2	CASSLAPGLAGITGELFF
TRBJ2-2	TRBV12-3/TRBV12-4	CASSLGVGGVITGELFF
TRBJ2-7	TRBV12-2	CASRLSGRRAASYEQYF
TRBJ2-1	TRBV29-1	CSAPISNEQFF
TRBJ2-2	TRBV7-6	CASSLSVGARGELFF
TRBJ2-1	TRBV12-3/TRBV12-4	CASSSTSGPTGYEQFF